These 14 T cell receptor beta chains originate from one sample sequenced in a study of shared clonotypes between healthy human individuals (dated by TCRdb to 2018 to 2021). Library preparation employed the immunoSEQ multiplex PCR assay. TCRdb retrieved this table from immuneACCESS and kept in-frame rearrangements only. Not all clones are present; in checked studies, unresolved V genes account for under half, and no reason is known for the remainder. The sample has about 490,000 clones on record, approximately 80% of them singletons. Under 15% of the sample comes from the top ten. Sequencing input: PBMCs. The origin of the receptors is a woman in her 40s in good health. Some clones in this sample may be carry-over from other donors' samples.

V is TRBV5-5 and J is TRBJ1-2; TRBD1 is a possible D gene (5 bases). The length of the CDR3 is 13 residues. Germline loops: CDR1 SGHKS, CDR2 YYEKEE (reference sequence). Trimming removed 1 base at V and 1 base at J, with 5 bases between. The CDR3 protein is CASSLQGNYGYTF. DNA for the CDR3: TGTGCCAGCAGCTTGCAGGGTAACTATGGCTACACCTTC.

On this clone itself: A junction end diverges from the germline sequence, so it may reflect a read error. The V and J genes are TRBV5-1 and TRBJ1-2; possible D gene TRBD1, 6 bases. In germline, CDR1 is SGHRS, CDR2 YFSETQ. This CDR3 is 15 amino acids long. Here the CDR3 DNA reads TGCGCCAGCAGCTTGGCCCGCAGGGGTAACTATGGCCACACCTTC. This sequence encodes CASSLARRGNYGHTF.

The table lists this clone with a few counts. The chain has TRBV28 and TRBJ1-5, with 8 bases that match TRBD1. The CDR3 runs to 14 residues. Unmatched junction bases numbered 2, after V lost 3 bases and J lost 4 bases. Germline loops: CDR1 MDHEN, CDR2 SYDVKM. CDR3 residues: CASSFRTGNQPQHF. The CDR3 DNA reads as TGTGCCAGCAGTTTTAGGACAGGGAATCAGCCCCAGCATTTT.

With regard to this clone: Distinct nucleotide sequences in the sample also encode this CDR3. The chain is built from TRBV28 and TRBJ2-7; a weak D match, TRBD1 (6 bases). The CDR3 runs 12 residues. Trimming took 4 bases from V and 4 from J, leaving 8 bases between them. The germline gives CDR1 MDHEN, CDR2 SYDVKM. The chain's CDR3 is CASSSTGYEQYF. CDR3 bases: TGTGCCAGCAGTTCAACAGGGTACGAGCAGTACTTC.

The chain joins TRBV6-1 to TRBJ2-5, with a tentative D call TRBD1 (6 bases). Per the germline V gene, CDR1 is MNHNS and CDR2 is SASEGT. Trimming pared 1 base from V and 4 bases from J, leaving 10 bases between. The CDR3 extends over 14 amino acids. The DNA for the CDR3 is TGTGCCAGCAGTGAAGGGGGGCTAGGAGAGACCCAGTACTTC. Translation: CASSEGGLGETQYF.

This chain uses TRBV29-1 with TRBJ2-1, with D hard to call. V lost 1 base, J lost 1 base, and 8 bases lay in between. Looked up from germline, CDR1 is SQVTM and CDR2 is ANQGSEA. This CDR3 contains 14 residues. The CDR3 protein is CSVEASWSYNEQFF. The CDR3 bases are TGCAGCGTTGAAGCCAGCTGGTCCTACAATGAGCAGTTCTTC.

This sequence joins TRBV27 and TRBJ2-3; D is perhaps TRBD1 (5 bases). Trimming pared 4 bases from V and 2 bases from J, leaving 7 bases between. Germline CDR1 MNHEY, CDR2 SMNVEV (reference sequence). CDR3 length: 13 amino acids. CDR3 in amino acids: CASSSDNTDTQYF. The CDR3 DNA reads TGTGCCAGCAGTTCGGACAACACAGATACGCAGTATTTT.

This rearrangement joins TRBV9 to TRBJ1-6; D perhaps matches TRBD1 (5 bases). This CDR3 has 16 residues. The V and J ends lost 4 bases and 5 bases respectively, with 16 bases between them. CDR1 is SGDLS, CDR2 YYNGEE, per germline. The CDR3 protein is CASSSQFGADNSPLHF. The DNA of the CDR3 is TGTGCCAGCAGCTCCCAGTTTGGGGCTGATAATTCACCCCTCCACTTT. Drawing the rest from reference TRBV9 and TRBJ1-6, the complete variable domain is DSGVTQTPKHLITATGQRVTLRCSPRSGDLSVYWYQQSLDQGLQFLIQYYNGEERAKGNILERFSAQQFPDLHSELNLSSLELGDSALYFCASSSQFGADNSPLHFGNGTRLTVT.

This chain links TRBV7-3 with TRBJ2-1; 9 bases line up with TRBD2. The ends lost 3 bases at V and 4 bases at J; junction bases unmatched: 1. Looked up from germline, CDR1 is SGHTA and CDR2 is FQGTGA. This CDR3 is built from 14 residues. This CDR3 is CASSLTSGYNEQFF. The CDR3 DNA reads TGTGCCAGCAGCTTGACTAGCGGATACAATGAGCAGTTCTTC.

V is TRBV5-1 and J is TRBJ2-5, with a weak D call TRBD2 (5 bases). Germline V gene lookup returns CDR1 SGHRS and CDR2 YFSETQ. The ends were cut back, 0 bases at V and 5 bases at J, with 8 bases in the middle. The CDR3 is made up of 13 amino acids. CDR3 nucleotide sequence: TGCGCCAGCAGCTTGGGAGGGTTGGAGACCCAGTACTTC. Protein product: CASSLGGLETQYF. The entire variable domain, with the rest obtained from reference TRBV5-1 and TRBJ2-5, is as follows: KAGVTQTPRYLIKTRGQQVTLSCSPISGHRSVSWYQQTPGQGLQFLFEYFSETQRNKGNFPGRFSGRQFSNSRSEMNVSTLELGDSALYLCASSLGGLETQYFGPGTRLLVL.

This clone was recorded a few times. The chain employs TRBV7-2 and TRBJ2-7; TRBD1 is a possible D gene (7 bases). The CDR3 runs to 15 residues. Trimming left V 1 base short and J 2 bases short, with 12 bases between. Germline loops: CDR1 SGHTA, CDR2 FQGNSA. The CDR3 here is CASSLGGDRAYEQYF. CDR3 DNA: TGTGCCAGCAGCTTAGGCGGGGACAGAGCCTACGAGCAGTACTTC.

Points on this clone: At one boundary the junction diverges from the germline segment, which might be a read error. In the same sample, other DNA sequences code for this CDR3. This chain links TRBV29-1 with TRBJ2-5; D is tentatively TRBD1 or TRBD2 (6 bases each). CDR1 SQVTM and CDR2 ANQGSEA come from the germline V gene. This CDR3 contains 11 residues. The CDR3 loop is CSVGGQETQYF. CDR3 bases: TGCAGCGTGGGGGGACAAGAGACTCAGTACTTC.

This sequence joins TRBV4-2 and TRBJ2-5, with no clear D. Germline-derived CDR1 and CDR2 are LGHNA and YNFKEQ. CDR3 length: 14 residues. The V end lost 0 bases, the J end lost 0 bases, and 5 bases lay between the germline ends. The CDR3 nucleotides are TGTGCCAGCAGCCAAGATGTCGACCAAGAGACCCAGTACTTC. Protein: CASSQDVDQETQYF.

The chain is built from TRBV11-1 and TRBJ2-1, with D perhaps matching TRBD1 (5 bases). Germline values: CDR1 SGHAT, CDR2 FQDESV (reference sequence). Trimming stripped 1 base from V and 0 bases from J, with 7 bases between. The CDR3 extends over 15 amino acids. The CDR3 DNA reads TGTGCCAGCAGCTTAGACAGGAGCTCCTACAATGAGCAGTTCTTC. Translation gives CASSLDRSSYNEQFF.